This T cell receptor beta chain was identified in a study of blood T cell repertoires in COVID-19. In the source study's methods: The authors estimated nucleated cell counts from reference gene primer amplification. Produced via immunoSEQ multiplex PCR; TCRdb's table is partial and in-frame only. From that table come the V and J calls and clone size; the DNA was used to work out D and trimming. The sample comprises fewer than 60,000 clones, around nine tenths of which are singletons, and approximately 4% rests with the top ten. The V gene's germline CDR1 is ENHRY and CDR2 SYGVKD. The CDR3 spans 16 residues. V gave up 3 bases and J gave up 3 bases, with 14 bases separating them.

The V gene is TRBV10-3, the J gene TRBJ2-2, with TRBD1 as a possible D gene (5 bases). The sample consisted of peripheral blood. The source of this sequence is a human donor in a cohort sampled during active COVID-19. The CDR3 coding sequence is TGTGCCATCAGTGAAGGCAGACAGTTGGACACCGGGGAGCTGTTTTTT. It translates to CAISEGRQLDTGELFF.